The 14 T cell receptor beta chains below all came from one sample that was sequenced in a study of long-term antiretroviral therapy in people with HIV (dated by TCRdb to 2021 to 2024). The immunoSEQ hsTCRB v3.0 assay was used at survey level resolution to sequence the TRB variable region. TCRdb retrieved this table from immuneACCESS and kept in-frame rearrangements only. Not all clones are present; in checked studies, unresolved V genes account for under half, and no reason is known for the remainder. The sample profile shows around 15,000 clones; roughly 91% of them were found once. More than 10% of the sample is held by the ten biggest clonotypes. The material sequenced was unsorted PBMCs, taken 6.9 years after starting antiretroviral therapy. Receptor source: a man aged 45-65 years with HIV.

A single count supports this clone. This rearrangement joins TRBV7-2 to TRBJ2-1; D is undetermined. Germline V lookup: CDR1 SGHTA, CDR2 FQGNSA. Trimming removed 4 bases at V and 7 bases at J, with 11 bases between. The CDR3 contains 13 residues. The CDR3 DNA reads TGTGCCAGCAGCTCCGAGACGGTTAATGAGCAGTTCTTC. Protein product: CASSSETVNEQFF.

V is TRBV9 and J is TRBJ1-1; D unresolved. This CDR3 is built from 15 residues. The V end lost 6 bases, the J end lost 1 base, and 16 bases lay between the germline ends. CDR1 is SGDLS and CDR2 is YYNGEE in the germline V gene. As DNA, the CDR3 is TGTGCCAGCACGATTTCGGATATCGGGAACACTGAAGCTTTCTTT. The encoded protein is CASTISDIGNTEAFF.

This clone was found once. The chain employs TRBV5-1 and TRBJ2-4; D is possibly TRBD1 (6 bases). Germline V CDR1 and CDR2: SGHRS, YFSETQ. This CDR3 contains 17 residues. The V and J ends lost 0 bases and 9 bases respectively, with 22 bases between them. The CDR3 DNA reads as TGCGCCAGCAGCTTGGGGTCCGGGACAAAGGCGTCAAGCATTCAGTACTTC. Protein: CASSLGSGTKASSIQYF.

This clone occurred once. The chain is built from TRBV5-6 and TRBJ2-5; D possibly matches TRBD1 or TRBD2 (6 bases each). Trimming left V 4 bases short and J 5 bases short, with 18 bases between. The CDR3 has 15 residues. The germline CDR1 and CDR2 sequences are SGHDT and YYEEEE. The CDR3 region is CASSGAPGAGETQYF. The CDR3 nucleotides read TGTGCCAGCAGCGGGGCGCCGGGGGCGGGCGAGACCCAGTACTTC.

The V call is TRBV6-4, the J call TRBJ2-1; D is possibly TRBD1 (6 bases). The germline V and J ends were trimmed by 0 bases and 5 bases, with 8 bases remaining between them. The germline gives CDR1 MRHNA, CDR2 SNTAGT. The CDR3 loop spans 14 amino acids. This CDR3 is CASSDSSGDNEQFF. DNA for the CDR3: TGTGCCAGCAGTGACTCGTCAGGGGACAATGAGCAGTTCTTC.

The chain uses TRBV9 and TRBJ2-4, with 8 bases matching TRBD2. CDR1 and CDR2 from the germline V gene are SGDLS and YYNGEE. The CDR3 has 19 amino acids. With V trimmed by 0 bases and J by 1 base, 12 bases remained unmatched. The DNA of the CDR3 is TGTGCCAGCAGCGTAGTTAGGCTAGCGGGTGGGTGGGCCAAAAACATTCAGTACTTC. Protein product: CASSVVRLAGGWAKNIQYF.

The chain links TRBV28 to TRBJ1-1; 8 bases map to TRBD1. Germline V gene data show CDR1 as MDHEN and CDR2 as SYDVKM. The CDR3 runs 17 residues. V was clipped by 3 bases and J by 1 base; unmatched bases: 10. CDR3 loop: CASSFAGRGQGNTEAFF. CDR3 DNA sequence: TGTGCCAGCAGTTTCGCGGGCAGGGGGCAGGGGAACACTGAAGCTTTCTTT. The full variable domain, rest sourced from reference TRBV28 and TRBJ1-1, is DVKVTQSSRYLVKRTGEKVFLECVQDMDHENMFWYRQDPGLGLRLIYFSYDVKMKEKGDIPEGYSVSREKKERFSLILESASTNQTSMYLCASSFAGRGQGNTEAFFGQGTRLTVV.

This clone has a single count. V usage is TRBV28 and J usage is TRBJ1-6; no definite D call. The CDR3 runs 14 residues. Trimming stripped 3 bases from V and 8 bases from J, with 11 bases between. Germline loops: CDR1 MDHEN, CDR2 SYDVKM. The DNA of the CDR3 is TGTGCCAGCAGTTTCGAGGGTAGTTATTCACCCCTCCACTTT. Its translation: CASSFEGSYSPLHF.

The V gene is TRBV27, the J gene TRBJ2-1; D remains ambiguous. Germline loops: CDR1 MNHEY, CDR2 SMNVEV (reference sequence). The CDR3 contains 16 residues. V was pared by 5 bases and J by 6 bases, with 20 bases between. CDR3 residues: CASSIEASSLPNEQFF. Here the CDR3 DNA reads TGTGCCAGCAGTATTGAGGCATCGTCCTTGCCCAATGAGCAGTTCTTC.

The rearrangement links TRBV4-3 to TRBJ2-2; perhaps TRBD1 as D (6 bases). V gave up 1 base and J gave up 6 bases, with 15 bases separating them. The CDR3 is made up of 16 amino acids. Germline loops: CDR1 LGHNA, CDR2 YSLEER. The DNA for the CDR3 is TGCGCCAGCAGCCAAGGTACAGGGTCGGAAGCCGGGGAGCTGTTTTTT. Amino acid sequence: CASSQGTGSEAGELFF.

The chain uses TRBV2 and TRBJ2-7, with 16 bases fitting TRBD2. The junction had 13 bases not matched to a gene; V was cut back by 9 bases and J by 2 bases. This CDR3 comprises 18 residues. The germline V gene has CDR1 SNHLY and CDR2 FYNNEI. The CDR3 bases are TGTGCCAGTGTACCGGGACTAGCGGGAGGGAGAAAACCCTACGAGCAGTACTTC. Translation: CASVPGLAGGRKPYEQYF.

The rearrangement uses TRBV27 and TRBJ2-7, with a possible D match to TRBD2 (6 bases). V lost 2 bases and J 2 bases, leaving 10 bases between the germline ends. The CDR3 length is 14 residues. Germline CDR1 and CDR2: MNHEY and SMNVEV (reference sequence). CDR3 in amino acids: CASSLAASAYEQYF. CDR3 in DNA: TGTGCCAGCAGTTTAGCGGCTAGCGCCTACGAGCAGTACTTC.

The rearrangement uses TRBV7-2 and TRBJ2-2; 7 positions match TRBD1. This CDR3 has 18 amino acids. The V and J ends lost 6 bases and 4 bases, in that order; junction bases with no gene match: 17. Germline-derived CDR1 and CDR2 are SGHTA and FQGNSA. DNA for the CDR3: TGTGCCAGCAGGCCACCCGGGACAGCTCATACTCGCACCGGGGAGCTGTTTTTT. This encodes CASRPPGTAHTRTGELFF.

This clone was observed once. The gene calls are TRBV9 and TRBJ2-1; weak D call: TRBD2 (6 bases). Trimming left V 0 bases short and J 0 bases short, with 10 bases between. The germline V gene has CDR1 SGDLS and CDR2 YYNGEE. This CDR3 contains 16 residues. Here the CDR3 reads CASSVDGGTSYNEQFF. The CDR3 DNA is TGTGCCAGCAGCGTAGACGGCGGGACCTCCTACAATGAGCAGTTCTTC.